The rows below give T cell receptor beta chains drawn from one sample of a study of cytomegalovirus exposure and HLA in healthy donors. TCRdb's copy holds only in-frame clones and misses some; the assay was immunoSEQ multiplex PCR. The table has fewer than 120,000 clones, approximately 83% seen once. Sequencing used PBMCs. Receptors were obtained from a man in his forties in good health and CMV-seronegative. The CDR3 runs from the conserved cysteine through the conserved F or W. The order of the fields is J gene, V gene, CDR3 protein.

>TRBJ1-6|TRBV10-3
CAISELKGTGSPLHF
>TRBJ1-1|TRBV28
CASSGAWTGTLTFF
>TRBJ1-5|TRBV6-5
CATKRGGDQPQHF
>TRBJ2-2|TRBV6-5
CASSYGTPTITGELFF
>TRBJ2-5|TRBV28
CASSAPGRETQYF
>TRBJ2-3|TRBV14
CASSQVGGRRDTQYF
>TRBJ2-3|TRBV4-3
CASSQASGLPRQADTQYF
>TRBJ2-1|TRBV30
CAWSATENEQFF
>TRBJ1-1|TRBV6-1
CASNPEAGINTEAFF
>TRBJ1-1|TRBV29-1
CSVVQGSEAFF
>TRBJ1-2|TRBV7-9
CASSRGGQAYGYTF
>TRBJ2-7|TRBV4-1
CASSQGGGGGYEQYF
>TRBJ1-2|TRBV6-1
CASLPTGTGAGYTF
>TRBJ1-1|TRBV28
CASSPAGLQGSTEAFF
>TRBJ2-4|TRBV30
CAWSPGGANIQYF
>TRBJ1-4|TRBV6-6
CASSRPGQGREKLFF
>TRBJ2-1|TRBV6-5
CASSKTSVRNEQFF
>TRBJ2-1|TRBV18
CASSPPSGAYNEQFF
>TRBJ1-6|TRBV18
CASSPTSPGGSPLHF
>TRBJ1-5|TRBV6-1
CASSDNRGNQPQHF
>TRBJ1-1|TRBV5-1
CASAGGNTEAFF
>TRBJ1-2|TRBV5-1
CASSLEGASGYTF
>TRBJ2-2|TRBV2
CASSEVNIRSGTGELFF
>TRBJ1-1|TRBV28
CASSLAQNTEAFF
>TRBJ2-5|TRBV15
CATSLRGETQYF
>TRBJ2-7|TRBV6-6
CASSPGRFGEQYF
>TRBJ1-5|TRBV7-2
CASSFRADQPQHF
>TRBJ1-3|TRBV4-3
CASSQGNIGAGNTIYF
>TRBJ1-2|TRBV28
CAITGTGKFYGYTF